What follows are 12 T cell receptor beta chains derived from one specimen sequenced in a study of shared clonotypes between healthy human individuals. The naive CD8 fraction comprised CD45RO-negative cells positively selected for CCR7 and excluded terminally differentiated effector memory CD45RA+ cells. Method: immunoSEQ multiplex PCR; TCRdb's copy keeps in-frame clones and lacks some. The sample contains around 2,000,000 clones, 85% to 95% of which appear only once. Sequencing was performed on naive CD8+ T cells from PBMCs. The receptors were gathered from a man younger than 35 in good health. Some clones in this sample may be carry-over from other donors' samples.

V gene TRBV19 combines with J gene TRBJ1-5, with D hard to call. The V and J ends lost 9 bases and 7 bases respectively, with 13 bases between them. The germline V gene encodes CDR1 LNHDA and CDR2 SQIVND (reference sequence). This CDR3 contains 12 residues. The CDR3 reads CASGLAGQPQHF. In DNA form, the CDR3 reads TGTGCCAGCGGTCTCGCAGGACAGCCCCAGCATTTT. Full variable domain (rest looked up from reference TRBV19 and TRBJ1-5): DGGITQSPKYLFRKEGQNVTLSCEQNLNHDAMYWYRQDPGQGLRLIYYSQIVNDFQKGDIAEGYSVSREKKESFPLTVTSAQKNPTAFYLCASGLAGQPQHFGDGTRLSIL.

A word on this clone: The same CDR3 is also encoded by other DNA sequences in this sample. This chain uses TRBV9 with TRBJ1-4, with 7 bases lining up with TRBD1. Germline assignment: CDR1 SGDLS and CDR2 YYNGEE. V lost 3 bases to trimming and J lost 2 bases; unmatched junction nucleotides: 4. The CDR3 sequence is 15 residues long. The CDR3 sequence is CASSAQGSTNEKLFF. DNA of the CDR3: TGTGCCAGCAGCGCACAGGGGTCGACTAATGAAAAACTGTTTTTT.

This chain uses TRBV11-2 with TRBJ2-7; 9 bases agree with TRBD2. Trimming removed 0 bases from V and 3 bases from J; junction bases left unmatched: 3. CDR3 length: 15 residues. Germline assignment: CDR1 SGHAT and CDR2 FQNNGV. The CDR3 DNA sequence: TGTGCCAGCAGCTTAGAGGCGGGAGGGATCTACGAGCAGTACTTC. As protein: CASSLEAGGIYEQYF.

The CDR3 region is CASSLEPGANVLTF. Written as DNA, the CDR3 is TGTGCCAGCAGCTTAGAGCCTGGGGCCAACGTCCTGACTTTC. The chain has TRBV11-2 and TRBJ2-6; no clear D. The length of the CDR3 is 14 residues. V lost 0 bases and J 2 bases, leaving 2 bases between the germline ends. In germline, CDR1 is SGHAT, CDR2 FQNNGV.

The V gene is TRBV10-2, the J gene TRBJ1-1; D call uncertain. The CDR3 loop spans 17 amino acids. Germline assignment: CDR1 WSHSY and CDR2 SAAADI. Trimming left V 6 bases short and J 6 bases short, with 26 bases between. CDR3 sequence reads: CASRITFGPSFDPEAFF. The CDR3 DNA reads TGCGCCAGCAGAATAACGTTTGGACCCTCGTTTGACCCTGAAGCTTTCTTT.

This chain connects TRBV7-9 to TRBJ2-5; D is uncertain. Germline V gene data show CDR1 as SEHNR and CDR2 as FQNEAQ (reference sequence). The V and J ends lost 5 bases and 3 bases respectively, with 10 bases between them. This CDR3 region has 13 residues. The CDR3 region has the DNA TGTGCCAGCAGCCGTTACCCCGAAGAGACCCAGTACTTC. Protein product: CASSRYPEETQYF.

The V and J genes are TRBV9 and TRBJ2-5, with D maybe TRBD2 (5 bases). Trimming stripped 5 bases from V and 7 bases from J, with 36 bases between. The germline gives CDR1 SGDLS, CDR2 YYNGEE. This CDR3 has 20 amino acids. The CDR3 loop is CASSDPLKEEQTPRLPTQYF. CDR3 DNA sequence: TGTGCCAGCAGTGATCCCCTGAAGGAGGAACAGACCCCTCGTCTCCCGACCCAGTACTTC.

This clone showed up just once. The chain joins TRBV7-9 to TRBJ2-5; 7 bases fit TRBD1. J was trimmed by 0 bases and V by 4 bases; bases with no gene match: 2. The CDR3 has 14 amino acids. The germline CDR1 and CDR2 sequences are SEHNR and FQNEAQ (reference sequence). Here the CDR3 DNA reads TGTGCCAGCAGCTCAGACAGGGACCAAGAGACCCAGTACTTC. It specifies CASSSDRDQETQYF.

This clone was recorded only once. This chain connects TRBV28 to TRBJ2-3; D is unclear. Trimming shortened V by 7 bases and J by 2 bases, and 16 bases separated the two germline ends. Looked up from germline, CDR1 is MDHEN and CDR2 is SYDVKM. The CDR3 is made up of 15 amino acids. CDR3 DNA: TGTGCCAGCACCCAAGGAGAGAGAGACACAGATACGCAGTATTTT. Translated: CASTQGERDTDTQYF. Using reference TRBV28 and TRBJ2-3 for the parts outside the CDR3, the full variable domain is DVKVTQSSRYLVKRTGEKVFLECVQDMDHENMFWYRQDPGLGLRLIYFSYDVKMKEKGDIPEGYSVSREKKERFSLILESASTNQTSMYLCASTQGERDTDTQYFGPGTRLTVL.

This sequence joins TRBV13 and TRBJ2-1, with D unclear. Germline CDR1 reads PRHDT; CDR2 reads FYEKMQ (reference sequence). The CDR3 spans 13 residues. V gave up 5 bases and J gave up 9 bases, with 14 bases separating them. CDR3 region: CASSPWGEVEQFF. CDR3 in DNA: TGTGCCAGCAGCCCCTGGGGTGAGGTTGAGCAGTTCTTC. The full variable domain, rest sourced from reference TRBV13 and TRBJ2-1, is AAGVIQSPRHLIKEKRETATLKCYPIPRHDTVYWYQQGPGQDPQFLISFYEKMQSDKGSIPDRFSAQQFSDYHSELNMSSLELGDSALYFCASSPWGEVEQFFGPGTRLTVL.

J is TRBJ1-1 and V is TRBV5-5, with D unclear. V gave up 0 bases and J gave up 6 bases, with 15 bases separating them. CDR3 length: 15 amino acids. Germline V lookup: CDR1 SGHKS, CDR2 YYEKEE (reference sequence). CDR3 sequence: CASSLGIMEVPEAFF. In nucleotides, the CDR3 is TGTGCCAGCAGCTTGGGTATTATGGAGGTTCCTGAAGCTTTCTTT.

With regard to this clone: The same CDR3 can be traced to other DNA sequences in this sample. V usage is TRBV27 and J usage is TRBJ1-1; D not resolved. Germline values: CDR1 MNHEY, CDR2 SMNVEV (reference sequence). The CDR3 has 14 amino acids. The V gene lost 0 bases and the J gene lost 4 bases, with 9 bases spanning the gap. CDR3 DNA sequence: TGTGCCAGCAGTTTATCAGTTGGCGGCACTGAAGCTTTCTTT. Amino acid sequence: CASSLSVGGTEAFF.